The entry that follows covers one T cell receptor beta chain sequence. This sample is part of a study of blood T cell repertoires in COVID-19. About the study: Acute-phase and convalescent COVID-19 samples originated in the United States, Italy and Spain. Sources were T cells, B-cell-depleted T cells, or PBMCs; the material itself was cDNA or gDNA.

Seattle-derived patients entered the study during active infection and were followed longitudinally. Authors' processing steps: It was from reference gene primer amplification that nucleated cell counts were estimated. Measured with immunoSEQ multiplex PCR; TCRdb has only the in-frame clones, and not every one. The V and J calls and clone size were taken over from that table, and D and trimming were inferred from the DNA. Seen here are a few hundred thousand clones, 70% to 90% observed once, and the top ten hold around 5%. V lost 5 bases and J lost 0, with 8 bases in between. The length of the CDR3 is 13 residues. The V gene's germline CDR1 is SEHNR and CDR2 FQNEAQ (reference sequence).

This TCR derives from a woman aged 55-70 years with COVID-19, enrolled during active disease. What was sequenced was peripheral blood. V usage is TRBV7-9 and J usage is TRBJ2-7; no clear D gene. DNA of the CDR3: TGTGCCAGCAGCGCCGGAGTCTCCTACGAGCAGTACTTC. As protein: CASSAGVSYEQYF.